This T cell receptor (beta chain) was recovered during a study of cytomegalovirus exposure and HLA in healthy donors. Overall study: Falling in the Caucasian-associated ancestry cluster were about four fifths of around 370 genotyped donors. Study conclusions and caveats: Later genetic work tied a missense DCLRE1C variant to beta-chain V and J trimming. Cytomegalovirus association was listed for about 150 TCR beta chains.

Details on this clone: Its antigen is currently unknown.

Each of the donors was a healthy bone marrow donor. PCR was performed using 60 Vbeta and 13 Jbeta primers. Repertoires were generated with immunoSEQ multiplex PCR, while TCRdb's copy carries only in-frame clones and drops some. The data include some 200,000 clones; the top ten clones carry 1.1%. The sequencing input was PBMCs. The receptor comes from a girl aged 2 to 9 in good health and CMV-seropositive.

Here the CDR3 reads CASSIEGGKPQHF. For the CDR3, the DNA is TGTGCCAGTAGTATAGAGGGAGGGAAGCCCCAGCATTTT. The chain combines TRBV19 with TRBJ1-5; D is unclear. CDR3 length equals 13 residues. Trimming left V 0 bases short and J 8 bases short, with 8 bases between. Per the germline V gene, CDR1 is LNHDA and CDR2 is SQIVND (reference sequence).